The rows below give T cell receptor beta chains drawn from one sample of a study of a mutant IDH1 vaccine in newly diagnosed glioma. Sequencing used immunoSEQ multiplex PCR; TCRdb keeps in-frame clones, though not all of them. Of around 62,000 clones in the sample, around nine tenths were seen once. These TCRs are of unknown antigen specificity. The specimen comprised PBMCs, sampled from a glioma patient whose treatment included an IDH1 peptide vaccine. These receptors were collected from a man aged 40-55 years with glioma. Each CDR3 is given with its conserved first and last residue. The order of the fields is D gene, V gene, J gene, clone size, CDR3 DNA, CDR3 protein. The D gene is left open where the match is weak. The size of a clone is reported for some rows only, either as once, few or many, or as a class for expanded clones.

.	TRBV5-1	TRBJ1-3	.	TGCGCCAGCAGCTCGGGGGGGTCGAGCTCTGGAAACACCATATATTTT	CASSSGGSSSGNTIYF
TRBD1	TRBV25-1	TRBJ2-5	.	TGTGCCAGCAGTGCGTATCCAGGACAGGGGAAGGAAGAGACCCAGTACTTC	CASSAYPGQGKEETQYF
.	TRBV28	TRBJ1-3	.	TGTGCCAGCAGCCTCGGGGCCCCCTCTGGAAACACCATATATTTT	CASSLGAPSGNTIYF
.	TRBV5-1	TRBJ1-4	.	TGCGCCAGCAGCACACAGGGATTTAATGAAAAACTGTTTTTT	CASSTQGFNEKLFF
TRBD2	TRBV7-9	TRBJ2-7	once	TGTGCCAGCAGCCCCGGACTAGCGGGTATTGAGCAGTACTTC	CASSPGLAGIEQYF
TRBD1	TRBV5-1	TRBJ1-1	.	TGCGCCAGCAGCTTACGCTCAGGGGGTGATGACACTGAAGCTTTCTTT	CASSLRSGGDDTEAFF
TRBD1	TRBV5-1	TRBJ1-1	.	TGCGCCAGCAGCTCGGAGGGACAGCTGAACACTGAAGCTTTCTTT	CASSSEGQLNTEAFF
.	TRBV7-2	TRBJ1-2	.	TGTGCCAGCAGCCCTTCTCCGACAAGCACCTATGGCTACACCTTC	CASSPSPTSTYGYTF
.	TRBV27	TRBJ1-6	.	TGTGCCAGCAGTTTACGGGGGGAAACGTATTCACCCCTCCACTTT	CASSLRGETYSPLHF
TRBD1	TRBV28	TRBJ1-2	.	TGTGCCAGCGCAGTTTTGGCCGGGACAGGGATGAGCTACACCTTC	CASAVLAGTGMSYTF
TRBD2	TRBV5-1	TRBJ2-1	.	TGCGCCAGCAGCTTCAATACCGGGACTAGCTCCTACAATGAGCAGTTCTTC	CASSFNTGTSSYNEQFF
TRBD1	TRBV23-1	TRBJ2-3	.	TGCGCCAGCAGCTCCCGGGACAGGGCTAGCACAGATACGCAGTATTTT	CASSSRDRASTDTQYF
.	TRBV10-1	TRBJ2-3	.	TGCGCCAGCAGTGAGCCGACAGCGGTGAATACGCAGTATTTT	CASSEPTAVNTQYF
.	TRBV4-1	TRBJ1-3	.	TGCGCCAGCAGCCAAGTATGGGACCTCCAGGACACCATATATTTT	CASSQVWDLQDTIYF
.	TRBV28	TRBJ1-1	.	TGTGCCACCTTGCCGGGGCACAGGGACCTGAACACTGAAGCTTTCTTT	CATLPGHRDLNTEAFF
.	TRBV5-8	TRBJ2-5	.	TGTGCCAGCAGCTTAGTACCCTGGGGGGAGACCCAGTACTTC	CASSLVPWGETQYF
.	TRBV7-9	TRBJ1-2	once	TGTGCCAGCAGCCCCCCGGACGGCCCGGATGGCTACACCTTC	CASSPPDGPDGYTF
TRBD2	TRBV5-6	TRBJ2-5	.	TGTGCCAGCAGCCCTACCCTTAGCGGGGGAGAGACCCAGTACTTC	CASSPTLSGGETQYF
.	TRBV7-9	TRBJ1-2	.	TGTGCCAGCAGCTTAGGTTATCAGGAGCCAAACTATGGCTACACCTTC	CASSLGYQEPNYGYTF
.	TRBV28	TRBJ1-2	.	TGTGCCAGCAGTAGGGGTTCTTTCTTTTCCTATGGCTACACCTTC	CASSRGSFFSYGYTF
TRBD1	TRBV28	TRBJ2-7	once	TGTGCCAGCACCGGAGACAGGGAGTTCTACGAGCAGTACTTC	CASTGDREFYEQYF
.	TRBV25-1	TRBJ2-3	.	TGTGCCAGCAGTGAGAGAACCGGGAACCTGCAGTATTTT	CASSERTGNLQYF
.	TRBV9	TRBJ1-1	.	TGTGCCAGCAGCGTAGTGATGGGGACCCATGAAGCTTTCTTT	CASSVVMGTHEAFF
TRBD1	TRBV7-6	TRBJ1-5	.	TGTGCCAGCAGCTTAGCGGCGACAGGGCCCCATCAGCCCCAGCATTTT	CASSLAATGPHQPQHF
TRBD1	TRBV6-1	TRBJ2-2	.	TGTGCCAGCAGCCGGACGACAGGGTTCGCCGGGGAGCTGTTTTTT	CASSRTTGFAGELFF
.	TRBV18	TRBJ1-1	.	TGTGCCAGCTCACTGCGGGGGCGCGAGGGCACTGAAGCTTTCTTT	CASSLRGREGTEAFF
.	TRBV11-2	TRBJ2-7	.	TGTGCCAGCAGCCCGCAGGGGTCCGGTACCGAGCAGTACTTC	CASSPQGSGTEQYF
.	TRBV2	TRBJ2-3	few	TGTGCCACCTCGATTAGTCCTCTCACAGATACGCAGTATTTT	CATSISPLTDTQYF
.	TRBV5-5	TRBJ1-2	.	TGTGCCAGCAGCTTGGAGGGCCCCTATGGCTACACCTTC	CASSLEGPYGYTF
TRBD1	TRBV5-1	TRBJ1-6	.	TGCGCCAGCAGCATTACAGGGGAGAGAGGATCGCCCCTCCACTTT	CASSITGERGSPLHF
.	TRBV11-2	TRBJ2-4	.	TGTGCCAGCAGCGAAGACCAACCGGGGGTGGCCAAAAACATTCAGTACTTC	CASSEDQPGVAKNIQYF
.	TRBV5-1	TRBJ1-3	.	TGCGCCAGCAGCCCAGGAGAGGTGGGCACCATATATTTT	CASSPGEVGTIYF
.	TRBV7-9	TRBJ1-2	.	TGTGCCAGCAGCGTGGGCGGGGTGGTGTATGGCTACACCTTC	CASSVGGVVYGYTF
.	TRBV19	TRBJ2-7	.	TGTGCCAGTAGTACCCCAGGGGTCTCCTACGAGCAGTACTTC	CASSTPGVSYEQYF
TRBD1	TRBV9	TRBJ2-1	.	TGTGCCAGCAGCGTAGGAGGGGCAGGGGGAAGGCCCTACAATGAGCAGTTCTTC	CASSVGGAGGRPYNEQFF